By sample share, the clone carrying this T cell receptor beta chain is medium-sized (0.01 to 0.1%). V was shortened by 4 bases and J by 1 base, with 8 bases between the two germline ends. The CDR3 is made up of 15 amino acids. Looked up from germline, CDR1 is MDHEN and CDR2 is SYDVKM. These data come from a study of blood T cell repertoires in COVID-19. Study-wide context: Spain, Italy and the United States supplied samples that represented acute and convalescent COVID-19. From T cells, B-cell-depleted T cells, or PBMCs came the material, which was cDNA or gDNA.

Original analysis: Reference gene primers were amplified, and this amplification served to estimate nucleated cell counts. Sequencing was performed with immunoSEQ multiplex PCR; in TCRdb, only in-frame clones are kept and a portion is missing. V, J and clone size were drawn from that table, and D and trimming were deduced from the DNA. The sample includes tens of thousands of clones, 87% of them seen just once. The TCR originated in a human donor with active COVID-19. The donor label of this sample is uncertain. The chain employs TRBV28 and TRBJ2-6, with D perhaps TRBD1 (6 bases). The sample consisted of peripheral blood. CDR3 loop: CASSYTGSGANVLTF. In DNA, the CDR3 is TGTGCCAGCAGTTACACAGGGTCTGGGGCCAACGTCCTGACTTTC.